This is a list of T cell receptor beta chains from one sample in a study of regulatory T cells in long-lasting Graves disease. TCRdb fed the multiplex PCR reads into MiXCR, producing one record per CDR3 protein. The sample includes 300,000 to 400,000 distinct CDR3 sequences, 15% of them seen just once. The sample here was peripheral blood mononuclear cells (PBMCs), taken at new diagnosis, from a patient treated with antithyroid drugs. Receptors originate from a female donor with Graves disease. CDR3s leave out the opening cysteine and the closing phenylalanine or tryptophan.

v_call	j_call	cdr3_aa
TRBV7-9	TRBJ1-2	ASSLEGQGRGYT
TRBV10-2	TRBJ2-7	ASSERLAGVLPYEQY
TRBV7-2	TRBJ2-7	ASSRQGHGYEQY
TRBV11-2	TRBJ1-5	ASSLEIENQPQH
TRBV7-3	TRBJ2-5	ASSLTNEETQY
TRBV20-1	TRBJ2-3	SASVLAGIDTQY
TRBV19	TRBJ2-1	ASSLGLAANEQF
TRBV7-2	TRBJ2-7	ASSLAGQDQYEQY
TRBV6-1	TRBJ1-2	ASSRDWENYGYT
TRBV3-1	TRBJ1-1	ASSQSGGTEAF
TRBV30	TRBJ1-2	AWSSTGGSGGYT
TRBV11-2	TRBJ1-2	ASSSRGQGGGYT
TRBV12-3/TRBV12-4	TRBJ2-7	ASSPLGGGEQY
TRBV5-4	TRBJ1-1	ASSWGVGVNTEAF
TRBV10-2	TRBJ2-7	ASSESGGGRAYEQY
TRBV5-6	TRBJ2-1	ASSLDPGKEQF
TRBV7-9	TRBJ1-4	ASSPGVSGEKLF
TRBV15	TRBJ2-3	ATSRDAVAGTQY
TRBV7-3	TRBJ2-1	ASSLTRSPYNEQF
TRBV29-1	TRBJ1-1	SAQGSDRAF
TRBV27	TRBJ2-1	ASSPLGLAGGSRTRNEQF
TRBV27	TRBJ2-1	ASSETRGLAYNEQF
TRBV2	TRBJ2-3	AIPGLEYDTQY
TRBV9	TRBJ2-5	ASSVEEGQETQY
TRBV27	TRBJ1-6	ASSLSPLTGQRSYNSPLH
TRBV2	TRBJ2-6	ASSEGYVSGANVLT
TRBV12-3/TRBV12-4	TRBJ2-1	ASTTDSSDEQF
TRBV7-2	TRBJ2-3	ASSLQGLDTQY
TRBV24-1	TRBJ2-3	ATSASTGLAGITDTQY
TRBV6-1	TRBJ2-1	ASSTRSSYNEQF